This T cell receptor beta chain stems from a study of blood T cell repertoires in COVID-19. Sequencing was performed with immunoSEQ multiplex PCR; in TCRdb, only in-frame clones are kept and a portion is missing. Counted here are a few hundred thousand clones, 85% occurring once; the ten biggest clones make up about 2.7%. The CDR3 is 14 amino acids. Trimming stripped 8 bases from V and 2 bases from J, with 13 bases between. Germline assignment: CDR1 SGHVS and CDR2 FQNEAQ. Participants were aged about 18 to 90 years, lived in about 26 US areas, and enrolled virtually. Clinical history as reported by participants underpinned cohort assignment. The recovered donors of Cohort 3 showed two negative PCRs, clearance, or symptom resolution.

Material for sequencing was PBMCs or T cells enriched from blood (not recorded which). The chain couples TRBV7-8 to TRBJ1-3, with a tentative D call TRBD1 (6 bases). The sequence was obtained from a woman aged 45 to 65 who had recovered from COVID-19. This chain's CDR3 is CASGDQGTGNTIYF. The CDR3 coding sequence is TGTGCCAGCGGAGACCAGGGGACTGGAAACACCATATATTTT.